This entry lists 26 T cell receptor beta chains sequenced from one sample in a study of T cells in Graves' hyperthyroidism and ophthalmopathy. Authors of the study amplified TCR beta CDR3 regions from RNA transcripts. Initially, a first-round RT-PCR of the TCR CDR3 employed the HTBI primer set. Using its own MiXCR run on the multiplex PCR reads, TCRdb lists one record per CDR3 protein. The sample holds under 650,000 distinct CDR3 sequences, about 17% seen once. Sequencing was carried out using blood. The receptor source for this set is a woman in her 30s with Graves' hyperthyroidism.

The V call is TRBV5-1, the J call TRBJ1-2, with D uncertain. The CDR3 extends over 13 amino acids. CDR1 is SGHRS and CDR2 is YFSETQ in the germline V gene. V was shortened by 3 bases and J by 4 bases, with 10 bases between the two germline ends. CDR3 sequence (DNA): TGCGCCAGCAGCTACGACACGTCCTATGGCTACACCTTC. This gives the protein CASSYDTSYGYTF.

CDR3 nucleotides: TGTGCCAGCAGCTTAATCTACACAGATACGCAGTATTTT. This translates into CASSLIYTDTQYF. The chain joins TRBV5-4 to TRBJ2-3; D gene unclear. This CDR3 has 13 residues. V was shortened by 2 bases and J by 2 bases, with 6 bases between the two germline ends. Germline CDR1 SGHNT, CDR2 YYREEE (reference sequence).

This clonotype was counted only a few times. The chain has TRBV28 and TRBJ2-1; 13 nucleotides align to TRBD2. The CDR3 sequence is 15 residues long. J lost 5 bases, V lost 4 bases, and 2 bases had no gene match. Germline V gene lookup returns CDR1 MDHEN and CDR2 SYDVKM. The CDR3 loop reads CASSWGLAGNNEQFF. CDR3 coding DNA: TGTGCCAGCAGTTGGGGACTAGCGGGGAACAATGAGCAGTTCTTC.

This clonotype came up many times. The gene calls are TRBV28 and TRBJ2-5, with D tentatively TRBD1 (5 bases). This CDR3 region has 14 residues. V was cut by 3 bases and J by 7 bases, with 15 bases left in between. Germline V gene sequence: CDR1 MDHEN, CDR2 SYDVKM. The CDR3 nucleotides read TGTGCCAGCAGTTTCGGAAGACAGTATGGGACCCAGTACTTC. Protein product: CASSFGRQYGTQYF.

This clonotype has at least ten counts. The chain employs TRBV28 and TRBJ2-7, with D possibly TRBD1 on 6 matching bases. The CDR3 has 15 residues. Germline V gene lookup returns CDR1 MDHEN and CDR2 SYDVKM. The V gene lost 5 bases and the J gene lost 1 base, with 15 bases spanning the gap. Here the CDR3 DNA reads TGTGCCAGCAGTCGTTTGGGCAGGGGATCCTACGAGCAGTACTTC. Protein product: CASSRLGRGSYEQYF.

As DNA, the CDR3 is TGTGCCAGCAGCTTGTATTTCGGCGGGGCCTACGAGCAGTACTTC. The encoded protein is CASSLYFGGAYEQYF. The chain links TRBV7-3 to TRBJ2-7; tentative D call: TRBD2 (6 bases). This CDR3 has 15 amino acids. Trimming left V 3 bases short and J 2 bases short, with 14 bases between. Germline CDR1 reads SGHTA; CDR2 reads FQGTGA.

This clonotype was seen at least ten times. The chain couples TRBV7-9 to TRBJ2-7; D possibly uses TRBD1 or TRBD2 (5 bases each). Trimming removed 5 bases from V and 6 bases from J, with 23 bases in between. CDR1 and CDR2 from the germline V gene are SEHNR and FQNEAQ (reference sequence). The CDR3 runs 16 residues. The CDR3 nucleotides are TGTGCCAGCAGCCCCCCCGGGACGCACCCCCACCCCGAGCAGTACTTC. It encodes CASSPPGTHPHPEQYF. The full variable domain, with the rest looked up from reference TRBV7-9 and TRBJ2-7, is DTGVSQNPRHKITKRGQNVTFRCDPISEHNRLYWYRQTLGQGPEFLTYFQNEAQLEKSRLLSDRFSAERPKGSFSTLEIQRTEQGDSAMYLCASSPPGTHPHPEQYFGPGTRLTVT.

This clonotype was seen repeatedly, ten times or more. The chain uses TRBV5-1 and TRBJ2-7; no definite D call. Trimming took 0 bases from V and 2 from J, leaving 12 bases between them. CDR1 is SGHRS and CDR2 is YFSETQ in the germline V gene. The CDR3 is 15 residues long. The CDR3 bases are TGCGCCAGCAGCTTGGAGTCGTCCAGTACCTACGAGCAGTACTTC. Protein: CASSLESSSTYEQYF.

This clonotype occurred many times. The genes are TRBV7-2 and TRBJ2-5, with 13 bases matching TRBD2. J lost 7 bases, V lost 1 base, and 0 bases had no gene match. The CDR3 spans 14 residues. The germline gives CDR1 SGHTA, CDR2 FQGNSA. Written as DNA, the CDR3 is TGTGCCAGCAGCTTAGGACTAGCGGGAGGGACCCAGTACTTC. This sequence encodes CASSLGLAGGTQYF. The variable domain in full, completed from reference TRBV7-2 and TRBJ2-5, reads GAGVSQSPSNKVTEKGKDVELRCDPISGHTALYWYRQSLGQGLEFLIYFQGNSAPDKSGLPSDRFSAERTGGSVSTLTIQRTQQEDSAVYLCASSLGLAGGTQYFGPGTRLLVL.

This clonotype was detected a few times. The chain links TRBV5-1 to TRBJ2-7; 8 bases align to TRBD1. CDR1 and CDR2 from the germline V gene are SGHRS and YFSETQ. The CDR3 spans 18 residues. V trimming: 6 bases; J trimming: 2 bases; junction bases outside the gene matches: 19. The CDR3 coding sequence is TGCGCCAGCAAGGGGTTCACAGCGACATACAGGGGGGCCTACGAGCAGTACTTC. Encoded protein: CASKGFTATYRGAYEQYF.

About this clonotype itself: A much larger clone differs from this one at a single base, so this may be a read error. The J gene is TRBJ1-1, the V gene TRBV12-3 or TRBV12-4; perhaps TRBD1 as D (5 bases). CDR3 size: 14 residues. In nucleotides, the CDR3 is TGTGCCTGCAGGATGGGGCACCTGAACACTGAAGCTTTCTTT. This encodes CACRMGHLNTEAFF.

In its sample, this clonotype was seen many times. The chain has TRBV7-8 and TRBJ1-2, with TRBD1 matching over 7 bases. There are 14 residues in the CDR3. V dropped 5 bases and J dropped 3; count of bases not matched to a gene: 6. Germline V gives CDR1 SGHVS, CDR2 FQNEAQ. CDR3 sequence (DNA): TGTGCCAGCAGCCTGGACAGGCGGGACTATGGCTACACCTTC. Its translation: CASSLDRRDYGYTF. Complete variable domain (other parts from reference TRBV7-8 and TRBJ1-2): GAGVSQSPRYKVAKRGQDVALRCDPISGHVSLFWYQQALGQGPEFLTYFQNEAQLDKSGLPSDRFFAERPEGSVSTLKIQRTQQEDSAVYLCASSLDRRDYGYTFGSGTRLTVV.

This chain connects TRBV15 to TRBJ2-7, with TRBD1 matching over 8 bases. CDR3 length: 16 residues. V lost 4 bases and J lost 3; bases outside the gene matches: 11. The germline V gene encodes CDR1 LNHNV and CDR2 YYDKDF (reference sequence). The CDR3 DNA reads as TGTGCCACCAGCAAAGGACGGACAGGGTATCGCTACGAGCAGTACTTC. It is translated as CATSKGRTGYRYEQYF.

This clonotype was seen ten or more times. The chain recombines TRBV7-3 with TRBJ2-5, with 8 bases lining up with TRBD1. The germline V gene encodes CDR1 SGHTA and CDR2 FQGTGA. The CDR3 sequence is 13 residues long. Trimming took 4 bases from V and 7 from J; bases not matched to a gene: 5. The CDR3 protein is CASSSGQEGTQYF. Here the CDR3 DNA reads TGTGCCAGCAGCTCGGGACAGGAGGGGACCCAGTACTTC.

Only a few counts were recorded for this clonotype. The genes are TRBV27 and TRBJ2-1; TRBD2 aligns across 7 bases. CDR3 length: 13 amino acids. Per the germline V gene, CDR1 is MNHEY and CDR2 is SMNVEV (reference sequence). V lost 6 bases to trimming and J lost 8 bases; unmatched junction nucleotides: 7. CDR3 region: CASSYGEGDEQFF. Here the CDR3 DNA reads TGTGCCAGCAGCTACGGGGAGGGTGATGAGCAGTTCTTC.

This clonotype was seen ten or more times. The chain recombines TRBV28 with TRBJ1-3, with D unresolved. Germline V gives CDR1 MDHEN, CDR2 SYDVKM. V was shortened by 3 bases and J by 2 bases, with 14 bases between the two germline ends. CDR3 length equals 16 residues. CDR3 region: CASSFVAGPAGNTIYF. The CDR3 DNA sequence: TGTGCCAGCAGTTTTGTGGCAGGCCCCGCTGGAAACACCATATATTTT.

The J gene is TRBJ2-1, the V gene TRBV7-6; 7 bases line up with TRBD2. J lost 7 bases, V lost 5 bases, and 14 bases had no gene match. This CDR3 region has 16 residues. CDR1 and CDR2 from the germline V gene are SGHVS and FNYEAQ. CDR3 bases: TGTGCCAGCAGCCCCTTCGAGCGGGAAGTGGGTAATGAGCAGTTCTTC. Its protein is CASSPFEREVGNEQFF.

This clonotype was observed a handful of times. This rearrangement joins TRBV12-3 or TRBV12-4 to TRBJ1-5; no firm D call. The germline V and J ends were trimmed by 5 bases and 4 bases, with 9 bases remaining between them. The CDR3 runs 13 residues. The CDR3 protein is CASSDWTNQPQHF. The DNA for the CDR3 is TGTGCCAGCAGTGACTGGACTAATCAGCCCCAGCATTTT.

This clonotype was seen many times. V gene TRBV2 combines with J gene TRBJ2-7; D possibly corresponds to TRBD1 (6 bases). Trimming took 5 bases from V and 3 from J, leaving 14 bases between them. The germline CDR1 and CDR2 sequences are SNHLY and FYNNEI. This CDR3 is built from 14 residues. CDR3 in DNA: TGTGCCAGCAGTAACAGGGTGAGGTTCTACGAGCAGTACTTC. Encoded protein: CASSNRVRFYEQYF.

This clonotype was picked up many times. This chain connects TRBV3-1 to TRBJ2-5; tentatively, D is TRBD2 (6 bases). Germline lookup yields CDR1 LGHDT and CDR2 YNNKEL (reference sequence). V lost 2 bases and J 1 base, leaving 11 bases between the germline ends. The CDR3 runs 15 residues. The CDR3 region has the DNA TGTGCCAGCAGCCAACTCGCGGGATTCCAAGAGACCCAGTACTTC. Amino acids: CASSQLAGFQETQYF.

The gene calls are TRBV5-6 and TRBJ2-3, with D possibly being TRBD2 (6 bases). This CDR3 is built from 15 residues. Germline-derived CDR1 and CDR2 are SGHDT and YYEEEE. V was shortened by 2 bases and J by 3 bases, with 13 bases between the two germline ends. The CDR3: CASSFVLAGTDTQYF. Here the CDR3 DNA reads TGTGCCAGCAGCTTTGTACTAGCAGGAACAGATACGCAGTATTTT.

This clonotype showed up just a few times. The chain employs TRBV25-1 and TRBJ2-1; 10 nucleotides align to TRBD2. Germline trimming cut 2 bases from V and 6 bases from J; bases unmatched to any gene: 4. The CDR3 is 15 amino acids. Germline values: CDR1 MGHDK, CDR2 SYGVNS. CDR3 nucleotide sequence: TGTGCCAGCAGTGAAAGGGCTAGCGGGAGCAATGAGCAGTTCTTC. The encoded protein is CASSERASGSNEQFF.

There are many counts of this clonotype. The chain uses TRBV12-3 or TRBV12-4 and TRBJ2-7; 9 bases are shared with TRBD1. V was clipped by 6 bases and J by 5 bases; unmatched bases: 5. The CDR3 sequence is 13 residues long. The CDR3 is CASSLQGANEQYF. CDR3 nucleotides: TGTGCCAGCAGCCTACAGGGGGCCAACGAGCAGTACTTC.

The chain couples TRBV7-9 to TRBJ2-6, with D possibly being TRBD1 or TRBD2 (5 bases each). The CDR3 has 16 amino acids. V lost 3 bases and J lost 2, with 11 bases in between. Germline V gene data show CDR1 as SEHNR and CDR2 as FQNEAQ (reference sequence). DNA of the CDR3: TGTGCCAGCAGCTTCCTCGGGGCCACTGGGGCCAACGTCCTGACTTTC. It specifies CASSFLGATGANVLTF.

This clonotype was detected many times. V and J are TRBV7-2 and TRBJ2-1; D remains ambiguous. Germline loops: CDR1 SGHTA, CDR2 FQGNSA. The CDR3 is made up of 13 amino acids. V lost 1 base and J 6 bases, leaving 7 bases between the germline ends. The CDR3 is CASSLGVGNEQFF. CDR3 DNA sequence: TGTGCCAGCAGCTTAGGTGTTGGCAATGAGCAGTTCTTC.

There are many counts of this clonotype. This chain joins TRBV11-2 and TRBJ1-2; D is possibly TRBD1 (6 bases). Trimming took 5 bases from V and 4 from J, leaving 11 bases between them. The CDR3 covers 13 residues. CDR1 and CDR2 from the germline V gene are SGHAT and FQNNGV. In DNA form, the CDR3 reads TGTGCCAGCAGCCCAGACAGGTCCTATGGCTACACCTTC. The encoded protein is CASSPDRSYGYTF.